This TCR beta chain was identified during a study of Graves' ophthalmopathy and Graves' hyperthyroidism. The length of the CDR3 is 14 residues. Trimming shortened V by 9 bases and J by 3 bases, and 17 bases separated the two germline ends. CDR1 is KGHDR and CDR2 is SFDVKD in the germline V gene. Amplified material comprised TCR beta CDR3 regions derived from RNA transcripts. Amplification began with first-round RT-PCR using HTBI primers, then second-round multiplex PCR was performed. TCRdb redid the calling of the multiplex PCR reads with MiXCR, one entry per CDR3 protein. The sample records some 350,000 distinct CDR3 sequences, 17% being singletons.

The chain joins TRBV24-1 to TRBJ2-7; D is possibly TRBD1 (6 bases). The specimen was peripheral blood. This TCR was recovered from an adult woman with stable Graves' hyperthyroidism. CDR3: CATSPTGQFYEQYF. CDR3 sequence (DNA): TGTGCCACCTCCCCGACCGGACAGTTCTACGAGCAGTACTTC.